One and the same sample provided the 12 T cell receptor beta chains below, sequenced in a study of blood T cell repertoires in COVID-19. Clones were read by immunoSEQ multiplex PCR, and TCRdb kept only the in-frame ones, dropping some. The sample records just under 350,000 clones, approximately 91% being singletons. Sequenced material: peripheral blood. The receptors were gathered from a woman in her 70s with COVID-19, enrolled during active disease.

The chain uses TRBV5-6 and TRBJ1-4; 8 bases agree with TRBD1. The germline V gene has CDR1 SGHDT and CDR2 YYEEEE. The ends lost 0 bases at V and 3 bases at J; junction bases unmatched: 7. The CDR3 is 17 amino acids. The CDR3 DNA reads TGTGCCAGCAGCTTGGACCACCAGGGGGCGGCTAATGAAAAACTGTTTTTT. As protein: CASSLDHQGAANEKLFF.

The chain carries TRBV3-1 (or the pseudogene TRBV3-2) and TRBJ1-2; D is perhaps TRBD1 (5 bases). The CDR3 loop spans 14 amino acids. Germline V gives CDR1 LGHDT, CDR2 YNNKEL (reference sequence). The ends were cut back, 7 bases at V and 6 bases at J, with 18 bases in the middle. The CDR3 DNA is TGTGCCAGCACCCCATGGCCAGGGCTCGATGGCTACACCTTC. Protein sequence: CASTPWPGLDGYTF.

The chain couples TRBV28 to TRBJ2-7, with a weak D call TRBD1 (6 bases). This CDR3 spans 14 amino acids. Germline assignment: CDR1 MDHEN and CDR2 SYDVKM. The V end lost 5 bases, the J end lost 3 bases, and 14 bases lay between the germline ends. In DNA, the CDR3 is TGTGCCAGCAGTATTGTAAAGGGGGACTACGAGCAGTACTTC. This translates into CASSIVKGDYEQYF.

The chain joins TRBV7-2 to TRBJ2-2; the match to TRBD2 covers 14 bases. The CDR3 is 17 amino acids. Germline loops: CDR1 SGHTA, CDR2 FQGNSA. V lost 4 bases, J lost 6 bases, and 7 bases stayed unmatched. CDR3 sequence: CASSWGLAGALAGELFF. CDR3 in DNA: TGTGCCAGCAGCTGGGGACTAGCGGGGGCCCTCGCCGGGGAGCTGTTTTTT.

This chain joins TRBV30 and TRBJ2-7, with a possible D match to TRBD2 (5 bases). Trimming removed 5 bases from V and 2 bases from J, with 13 bases in between. CDR1 and CDR2 (germline): GTSNPN, SVGIG (reference sequence). The CDR3 has 13 amino acids. Here the CDR3 DNA reads TGTGCCTGGCAACCCGGGATAACCTACGAGCAGTACTTC. This sequence encodes CAWQPGITYEQYF.

This clone appeared once. The chain joins TRBV10-1 to TRBJ2-7; a weak D match, TRBD1 (6 bases). Trimming shortened V by 3 bases and J by 7 bases, and 13 bases separated the two germline ends. Germline lookup yields CDR1 WNHNN and CDR2 SYGVQD (reference sequence). The CDR3 consists of 13 residues. The DNA for the CDR3 is TGCGCCAGCAGTGAATACAGGGCGGGTGAGCAGTACTTC. Residues: CASSEYRAGEQYF.

The V and J genes are TRBV12-3 or TRBV12-4 and TRBJ1-5; 9 bases are a match to TRBD1. J gave up 9 bases and V 7 bases, and 7 bases lay outside the gene matches. This CDR3 is built from 13 residues. CDR3 in amino acids: CASNNRGPGPQHF. Written as DNA, the CDR3 is TGTGCCAGCAACAACAGGGGGCCAGGGCCCCAGCATTTT.

This clone has more than one count but fewer than ten. The rearrangement links TRBV19 to TRBJ1-2; 9 bases are a match to TRBD1. The J segment lost 5 bases and the V segment lost 7 bases, leaving 11 bases of the junction unmatched. CDR1 and CDR2 from the germline V gene are LNHDA and SQIVND (reference sequence). The CDR3 sequence is 15 residues long. This CDR3 reads CASMRDRESVYGYTF. DNA of the CDR3: TGTGCCAGTATGAGGGACAGGGAATCTGTGTATGGCTACACCTTC.

V is TRBV30 and J is TRBJ1-5; possible D gene TRBD1, 5 bases. The CDR3 is 14 residues long. From germline, CDR1 is GTSNPN and CDR2 SVGIG (reference sequence). Trimming pared 0 bases from V and 2 bases from J, leaving 8 bases between. CDR3 loop: CAWSVWGGNQPQHF. DNA of the CDR3: TGTGCCTGGAGTGTATGGGGGGGCAATCAGCCCCAGCATTTT.

As for this clone: The sample holds other DNA sequences that translate to the same CDR3. As DNA, the CDR3 is TGTGCCAGCAGCGTAGGAGGGGAGGGGACTGAAGCTTTCTTT. This translates into CASSVGGEGTEAFF. The rearrangement uses TRBV9 and TRBJ1-1; D may be TRBD1 (5 bases). The V end lost 0 bases, the J end lost 5 bases, and 11 bases lay between the germline ends. In germline, CDR1 is SGDLS, CDR2 YYNGEE. The CDR3 consists of 14 residues. Combining the CDR3 with reference TRBV9 and TRBJ1-1 gives the whole variable domain DSGVTQTPKHLITATGQRVTLRCSPRSGDLSVYWYQQSLDQGLQFLIQYYNGEERAKGNILERFSAQQFPDLHSELNLSSLELGDSALYFCASSVGGEGTEAFFGQGTRLTVV.

CDR3 nucleotide sequence: TGTGCCAGCAGCTCCTCAGGTCATCAGCCCCAGCATTTT. Translating it yields CASSSSGHQPQHF. The chain carries TRBV14 and TRBJ1-5; D is uncertain. Germline lookup yields CDR1 SGHDN and CDR2 FVKESK. V was clipped by 5 bases and J by 5 bases, with 10 bases between them. The CDR3 covers 13 residues.

J is TRBJ1-5 and V is TRBV27; D ambiguous. The CDR3 loop spans 13 amino acids. V was cut by 6 bases and J by 3 bases, with 9 bases left in between. Per germline, CDR1 MNHEY and CDR2 SMNVEV (reference sequence). The CDR3, as DNA: TGTGCCAGCAGCCCCTTAATCAATCAGCCCCAGCATTTT. Its translation: CASSPLINQPQHF.